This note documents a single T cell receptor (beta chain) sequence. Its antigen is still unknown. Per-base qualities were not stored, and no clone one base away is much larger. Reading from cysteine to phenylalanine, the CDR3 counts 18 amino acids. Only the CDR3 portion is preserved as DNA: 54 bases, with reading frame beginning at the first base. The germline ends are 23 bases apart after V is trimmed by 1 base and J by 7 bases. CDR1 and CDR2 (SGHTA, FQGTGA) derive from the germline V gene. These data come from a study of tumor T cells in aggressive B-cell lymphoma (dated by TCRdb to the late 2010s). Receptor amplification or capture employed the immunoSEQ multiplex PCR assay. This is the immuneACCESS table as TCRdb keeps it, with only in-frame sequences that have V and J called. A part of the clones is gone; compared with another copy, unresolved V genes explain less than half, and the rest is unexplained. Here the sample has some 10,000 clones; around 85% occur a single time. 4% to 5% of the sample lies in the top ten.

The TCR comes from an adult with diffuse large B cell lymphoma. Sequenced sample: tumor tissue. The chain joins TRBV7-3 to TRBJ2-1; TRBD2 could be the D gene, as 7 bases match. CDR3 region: CASSLKGGVRGLGNEQFF. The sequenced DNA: TGTGCCAGCAGCTTAAAAGGGGGGGTCAGGGGCCTAGGAAATGAGCAGTTCTTC.